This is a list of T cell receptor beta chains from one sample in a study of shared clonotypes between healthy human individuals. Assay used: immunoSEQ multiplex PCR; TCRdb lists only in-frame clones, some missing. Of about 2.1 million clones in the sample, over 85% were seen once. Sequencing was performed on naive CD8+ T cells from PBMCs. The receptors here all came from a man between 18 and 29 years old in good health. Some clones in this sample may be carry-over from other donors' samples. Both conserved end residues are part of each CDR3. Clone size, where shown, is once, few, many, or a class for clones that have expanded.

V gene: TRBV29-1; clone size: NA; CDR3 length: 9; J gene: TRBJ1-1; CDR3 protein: CSDNYGAFF
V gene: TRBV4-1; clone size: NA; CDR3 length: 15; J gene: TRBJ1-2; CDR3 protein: CASSHPREGDYGYTF
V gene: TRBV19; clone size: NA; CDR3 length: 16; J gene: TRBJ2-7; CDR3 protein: CASTQFSTGTNDEQYF
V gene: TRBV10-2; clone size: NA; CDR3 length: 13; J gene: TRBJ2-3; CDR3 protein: CASRSRGADTQYF
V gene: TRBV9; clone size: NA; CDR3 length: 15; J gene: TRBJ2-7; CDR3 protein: CASSALDGSGHEQYF
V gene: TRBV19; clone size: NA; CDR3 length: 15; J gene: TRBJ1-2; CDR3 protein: CASSSGGLRNYGYTF
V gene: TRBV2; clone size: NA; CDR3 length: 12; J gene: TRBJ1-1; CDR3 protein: CASSDSRGEAFF
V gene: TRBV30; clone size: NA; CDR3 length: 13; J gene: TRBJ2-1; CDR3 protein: CASSSGSMHEQFF
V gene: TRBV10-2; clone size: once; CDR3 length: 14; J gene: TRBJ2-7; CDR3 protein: CASSESGGQGEQYF
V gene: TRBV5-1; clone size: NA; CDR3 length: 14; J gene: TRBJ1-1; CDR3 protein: CASSLPTENTEAFF
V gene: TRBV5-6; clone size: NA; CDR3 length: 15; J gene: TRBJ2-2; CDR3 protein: CASSSAGGYTGELFF
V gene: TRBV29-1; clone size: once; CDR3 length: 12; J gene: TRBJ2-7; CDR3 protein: CSVEFGAYEQYF
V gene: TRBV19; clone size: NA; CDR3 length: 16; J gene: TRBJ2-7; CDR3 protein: CASSARQGFSSYEQYF
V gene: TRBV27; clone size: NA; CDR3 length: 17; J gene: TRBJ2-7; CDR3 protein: CASSFSTSGRLRYEQYF
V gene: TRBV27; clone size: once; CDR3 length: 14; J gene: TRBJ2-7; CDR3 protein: CASSSRLLWYEQYF
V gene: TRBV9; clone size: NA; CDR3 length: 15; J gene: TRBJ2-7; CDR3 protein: CASSVGDASSYEQYF
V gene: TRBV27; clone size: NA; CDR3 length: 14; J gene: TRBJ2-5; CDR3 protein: CASSPLGAQETQYF